This T cell receptor (beta chain) was identified during a study of cytotoxic CD8 clonotypes in ibrutinib-treated CLL. CDR3 length equals 16 residues. Trimming shortened V by 5 bases and J by 0 bases, and 14 bases separated the two germline ends. From germline, CDR1 is SGHAT and CDR2 FQNNGV. On this clone itself: Its target is not known.

Data came from immunoSEQ multiplex PCR; TCRdb stores just in-frame clones and leaves some out. The data contain tens of thousands of clones, about 70% of them singletons. General study results and limits: Relative to age-matched healthy donors, clonality at baseline was higher, and it tracked circulating CD8+ T-cell counts.

The sequencing used PBMCs, collected at disease progression, from a patient treated with ibrutinib. The V gene is TRBV11-2, the J gene TRBJ1-3, with D unresolved. This clonotype originated in a human donor with chronic lymphocytic leukemia. The CDR3, as DNA: TGTGCCAGCAGCCCGGGTAGTGGGTTCTCTGGAAACACCATATATTTT. Protein sequence: CASSPGSGFSGNTIYF.